The 7 T cell receptor beta chains listed next were all sequenced from one sample in a study of blood T cell repertoires in COVID-19. The repertoire was sequenced with immunoSEQ multiplex PCR; TCRdb's copy has only in-frame clones and lacks some. Here the sample spans roughly 250,000 clones, less than 85% being singletons. The sample comprised peripheral blood. The origin of the receptors is a woman older than 75 with active or convalescent COVID-19.

The V and J genes are TRBV5-1 and TRBJ1-5; D uncertain. V lost 2 bases and J lost 2, with 5 bases in between. Germline lookup yields CDR1 SGHRS and CDR2 YFSETQ. The CDR3 spans 13 residues. CDR3 protein: CASSFLGNQPQHF. The CDR3 region has the DNA TGCGCCAGCAGCTTCCTAGGCAATCAGCCCCAGCATTTT.

In this sample, this clone turned up once. The rearrangement uses TRBV7-8 and TRBJ2-5; D remains ambiguous. V was shortened by 10 bases and J by 2 bases, with 14 bases between the two germline ends. The germline V gene has CDR1 SGHVS and CDR2 FQNEAQ. The CDR3 is 13 amino acids. The chain's CDR3 is CATILGSQETQYF. DNA for the CDR3: TGTGCCACCATTTTGGGCAGTCAAGAGACCCAGTACTTC.

This chain links TRBV7-9 with TRBJ1-1, with a possible D match to TRBD1 (6 bases). The V gene's germline CDR1 is SEHNR and CDR2 FQNEAQ (reference sequence). The V end was cut by 1 base, the J end by 6 bases, with 15 bases between. The CDR3 extends over 15 amino acids. The CDR3 loop is CASSLDLGGLAEAFF. CDR3 nucleotide sequence: TGTGCCAGCAGCTTAGATTTGGGGGGGCTTGCTGAAGCTTTCTTT. The full variable domain, with the rest looked up from reference TRBV7-9 and TRBJ1-1, is DTGVSQNPRHKITKRGQNVTFRCDPISEHNRLYWYRQTLGQGPEFLTYFQNEAQLEKSRLLSDRFSAERPKGSFSTLEIQRTEQGDSAMYLCASSLDLGGLAEAFFGQGTRLTVV.

The rearrangement joins TRBV5-1 to TRBJ1-3, with 9 positions matching TRBD1. Trimming took 2 bases from V and 2 from J; bases not matched to a gene: 2. The CDR3 has 15 amino acids. Germline V CDR1 and CDR2: SGHRS, YFSETQ. As DNA, the CDR3 is TGCGCCAGCAGCTTACAGGGGGCTGCTGGAAACACCATATATTTT. Its protein is CASSLQGAAGNTIYF.

This chain connects TRBV5-1 to TRBJ2-3, with 9 bases identical to TRBD2. The CDR3 is made up of 15 amino acids. V was pared by 7 bases and J by 3 bases, with 9 bases of the junction left unmatched. The germline CDR1 and CDR2 sequences are SGHRS and YFSETQ. The CDR3 region has the DNA TGCGCCAGCCGAGACCTAGCGGGACGAACAGATACGCAGTATTTT. It is translated as CASRDLAGRTDTQYF.

The rearrangement joins TRBV27 to TRBJ2-7, with D possibly matching TRBD1 (6 bases). The CDR3 length is 14 residues. Trimming removed 2 bases at V and 3 bases at J, with 11 bases between. Germline V gene data show CDR1 as MNHEY and CDR2 as SMNVEV (reference sequence). CDR3 sequence reads: CASSLSADSYEQYF. DNA for the CDR3: TGTGCCAGCAGTTTAAGCGCGGACAGCTACGAGCAGTACTTC.

For the CDR3, the DNA is TGTGCCACCAGTGATTTCACAGGGTTGCTGGCCGGGGAGCTGTTTTTT. It encodes CATSDFTGLLAGELFF. This chain connects TRBV24-1 to TRBJ2-2; D perhaps matches TRBD1 (6 bases). The V end lost 1 base, the J end lost 6 bases, and 14 bases lay between the germline ends. Germline V gene sequence: CDR1 KGHDR, CDR2 SFDVKD. The CDR3 spans 16 residues.